Following are 18 T cell receptor beta chains from one sample sequenced in a study of blood T cell repertoires in COVID-19 (dated by TCRdb to the early 2020s). The protocol used for the library was the immunoSEQ multiplex PCR assay. This immuneACCESS table, as held by TCRdb, lists in-frame sequences with V and J called but not all clones. Of the missing ones, under half trace to an unresolved V gene in checked studies; the others have no known cause. This sample holds 340,000 or so clones; around 85% were observed only once. The ten largest clones represent 3.5% to 4.5% of the sample. The sample consisted of PBMCs or T cells enriched from blood (not recorded which). Receptors were obtained from a woman between 35 and 50 years old with acute COVID-19.

The rearrangement uses TRBV23-1 and TRBJ2-5; 11 positions match TRBD2. TRBV23-1 is recorded as an ORF, its role being uncertain. This CDR3 spans 15 amino acids. The J segment lost 5 bases and the V segment lost 6 bases, leaving 8 bases of the junction unmatched. The CDR3 loop is CASSRSGGARETQYF. Written as DNA, the CDR3 is TGCGCCAGCAGCCGTAGCGGGGGGGCGAGGGAGACCCAGTACTTC.

The chain has TRBV18 and TRBJ2-3; the D is unclear. This CDR3 has 13 residues. CDR1 is KGHSH, CDR2 LQKENI, per germline. V lost 0 bases, J lost 6 bases, and 7 bases lay in between. The CDR3 DNA reads TGTGCCAGCTCACCACCCTGGCTCGATACGCAGTATTTT. Its translation is CASSPPWLDTQYF. Together with reference TRBV18 and TRBJ2-3, the CDR3 gives the full variable domain: NAGVMQNPRHLVRRRGQEARLRCSPMKGHSHVYWYRQLPEEGLKFMVYLQKENIIDESGMPKERFSAEFPKEGPSILRIQQVVRGDSAAYFCASSPPWLDTQYFGPGTRLTVL.

V and J are TRBV7-2 and TRBJ2-5, with D perhaps TRBD2 (7 bases). Germline assignment: CDR1 SGHTA and CDR2 FQGNSA. The CDR3 consists of 16 residues. Trimming stripped 3 bases from V and 2 bases from J, with 16 bases between. The CDR3 coding sequence is TGTGCCAGCAGCTTGCGGGAAGGGGGGGGACAAGAGACCCAGTACTTC. This gives the protein CASSLREGGGQETQYF.

This clone was counted once. This chain joins TRBV12-3 or TRBV12-4 and TRBJ1-2, with D unresolved. Deletions cut 3 bases from V and 4 bases from J, with 6 bases between. The CDR3 has 12 amino acids. In DNA, the CDR3 is TGTGCCAGCAGTTTTACAACCTATGGCTACACCTTC. It encodes CASSFTTYGYTF.

The CDR3 nucleotides are TGTGCCAGCAGCCGCCAAGCTGACAGGGGCACCGGGGAGCTGTTTTTT. Amino acids: CASSRQADRGTGELFF. The chain recombines TRBV5-6 with TRBJ2-2, with 8 bases that match TRBD1. This CDR3 has 16 amino acids. Germline V CDR1 and CDR2: SGHDT, YYEEEE. V lost 4 bases, J lost 4 bases, and 9 bases stayed unmatched. The full variable domain, with the rest looked up from reference TRBV5-6 and TRBJ2-2, is DAGVTQSPTHLIKTRGQQVTLRCSPKSGHDTVSWYQQALGQGPQFIFQYYEEEERQRGNFPDRFSGHQFPNYSSELNVNALLLGDSALYLCASSRQADRGTGELFFGEGSRLTVL.

V usage is TRBV19 and J usage is TRBJ2-2; D gene ambiguous. CDR1 is LNHDA, CDR2 SQIVND, per germline (reference sequence). V was trimmed by 2 bases and J by 4 bases, leaving 17 bases between them. The CDR3 spans 17 residues. Written as DNA, the CDR3 is TGTGCCAGTAGTATACCTAGGTTCCGGTCGACCACCGGGGAGCTGTTTTTT. Translating it yields CASSIPRFRSTTGELFF.

The rearrangement links TRBV3-1 (or the pseudogene TRBV3-2) to TRBJ2-3; a weak D match, TRBD2 (5 bases). From germline, CDR1 is LGHDT and CDR2 YNNKEL (reference sequence). The CDR3 is 14 residues long. Trimming took off 7 bases at V and 0 bases at J, with 11 bases between the two ends. The CDR3: CASMVALSTDTQYF. The CDR3 bases are TGTGCCAGCATGGTAGCGCTAAGCACAGATACGCAGTATTTT.

The chain has TRBV6-5 and TRBJ1-4; D gene ambiguous. V was pared by 4 bases and J by 0 bases, with 9 bases between. The CDR3 covers 15 residues. The germline V gene encodes CDR1 MNHEY and CDR2 SVGAGI. This CDR3 reads CASSLRVATNEKLFF. The CDR3 nucleotides read TGTGCCAGCAGTTTGCGCGTAGCAACTAATGAAAAACTGTTTTTT.

This clone was seen just once. This chain connects TRBV4-2 to TRBJ2-3; the match to TRBD2 covers 10 bases. CDR1 is LGHNA, CDR2 YNFKEQ, per germline. The CDR3 sequence is 18 residues long. The junction had 10 bases not matched to a gene; V was cut back by 4 bases and J by 0 bases. The CDR3 DNA reads as TGTGCCAGCAGCCGGTACCCCTGGACTAGCGGAAGCACAGATACGCAGTATTTT. This translates into CASSRYPWTSGSTDTQYF.

This CDR3 is CASSPQGALGNQPQHF. Here the CDR3 DNA reads TGTGCCAGCTCACCCCAGGGGGCTCTGGGCAATCAGCCCCAGCATTTT. The chain links TRBV18 to TRBJ1-5; 8 bases are shared with TRBD1. With V trimmed by 3 bases and J by 2 bases, 6 bases remained unmatched. The CDR3 is made up of 16 amino acids. Germline V lookup: CDR1 KGHSH, CDR2 LQKENI.

The V and J genes are TRBV9 and TRBJ1-1; D is unclear. V was pared by 4 bases and J by 10 bases, with 20 bases between. The germline gives CDR1 SGDLS, CDR2 YYNGEE. CDR3 length equals 14 residues. CDR3 sequence (DNA): TGTGCCAGCAGCCCAAGCGCAGGACTTCAGGCAGCTTTCTTT. Translated, it gives CASSPSAGLQAAFF.

The V and J genes are TRBV7-2 and TRBJ1-5; TRBD1 is a possible D gene (6 bases). Germline CDR1 SGHTA, CDR2 FQGNSA. The CDR3 totals 18 residues. V lost 1 base and J lost 1, with 17 bases in between. The CDR3 DNA follows: TGTGCCAGCAGCTTAGGCGGTCCGGGGGGCCGAAGCAATCAGCCCCAGCATTTT. This encodes CASSLGGPGGRSNQPQHF.

This rearrangement joins TRBV6-2 or TRBV6-3 to TRBJ2-7; 7 bases agree with TRBD1. V trimming: 5 bases; J trimming: 0 bases; junction bases outside the gene matches: 7. The CDR3 contains 15 residues. CDR1 is MNHEY and CDR2 is SVGEGT in the germline V gene. Written as DNA, the CDR3 is TGTGCCAGCAGTATCAACCGGGACAGCTCCTACGAGCAGTACTTC. It is translated as CASSINRDSSYEQYF.

The gene calls are TRBV2 and TRBJ1-3, with a possible D match to TRBD1 (5 bases). Germline-derived CDR1 and CDR2 are SNHLY and FYNNEI. V lost 5 bases to trimming and J lost 3 bases, with 5 bases between them. The CDR3 loop spans 12 amino acids. This CDR3 is CASSQGGNTIYF. CDR3 in DNA: TGTGCCAGCAGTCAGGGTGGAAACACCATATATTTT.

The chain has TRBV4-3 and TRBJ1-5; D uncertain. V gave up 0 bases and J gave up 0 bases, with 6 bases separating them. The CDR3 spans 15 residues. Germline values: CDR1 LGHNA, CDR2 YSLEER. The CDR3 loop is CASSQDHGSNQPQHF. The CDR3 bases are TGCGCCAGCAGCCAAGATCACGGTAGCAATCAGCCCCAGCATTTT.

This chain uses TRBV19 with TRBJ2-5; tentatively, D is TRBD1 (6 bases). The germline V and J ends were trimmed by 7 bases and 4 bases, with 13 bases remaining between them. There are 13 residues in the CDR3. Germline values: CDR1 LNHDA, CDR2 SQIVND (reference sequence). CDR3 amino acids: CASTDSSGETQYF. CDR3 DNA sequence: TGTGCCAGTACGGACAGCTCTGGAGAGACCCAGTACTTC.

The V and J genes are TRBV5-1 and TRBJ2-3; 7 nucleotides align to TRBD2. The J segment lost 1 base and the V segment lost 7 bases, leaving 12 bases of the junction unmatched. Germline CDR1 is SGHRS and CDR2 is YFSETQ. The CDR3 totals 16 residues. The CDR3 DNA follows: TGCGCCAGCGGACTAGGCGCCAGGTCCGGCACAGATACGCAGTATTTT. It is translated as CASGLGARSGTDTQYF. Drawing the rest from reference TRBV5-1 and TRBJ2-3, the complete variable domain is KAGVTQTPRYLIKTRGQQVTLSCSPISGHRSVSWYQQTPGQGLQFLFEYFSETQRNKGNFPGRFSGRQFSNSRSEMNVSTLELGDSALYLCASGLGARSGTDTQYFGPGTRLTVL.

The chain joins TRBV6-1 to TRBJ2-1, with no clear D. The CDR3 spans 13 residues. Trimming took 0 bases from V and 10 from J, leaving 10 bases between them. Germline V lookup: CDR1 MNHNS, CDR2 SASEGT. CDR3: CASSEAGRSEQFF. The CDR3 DNA reads TGTGCCAGCAGTGAAGCGGGTCGGAGCGAGCAGTTCTTC.